One TCR beta chain is described in this entry. Its target antigen remains unknown. Base qualities were left out, and no much larger clone turns up one base away. These data come from a study of a mutant IDH1 vaccine in newly diagnosed glioma (dated by TCRdb to the early 2020s). Looking at the study overall: Of the approximately 30 treated patients, approximately 62% were male and approximately 40% were female, and the mean age was 40.4 years. Longitudinal TCRB deep sequencing was performed for approximately 24 treated patients wherever samples were available for exploratory analyses. Before enrollment, most patients had been given radiochemotherapy with temozolomide as standard therapy, while the rest had received either radiotherapy alone or temozolomide alone. Peripheral blood was collected at six visits: V03 (baseline), V05, V07, V10, V12 and V13.

The investigation overall reported the following: Immune responses induced by the vaccine were seen in 93.3% of patients across multiple MHC alleles. The authors stated that sample limitations prevented analyses of patient blood samples from being reproduced. Pseudoprogression seemed to be unrelated to changes in the top peripheral T cell clonotypes found by TCRB sequencing. PBMC samples for TCRB deep sequencing were selected based on availability.

Interpreted using the paper, the time point label stands for: baseline, week 1 (first vaccination visit). The label giving this sample's treatment or condition can be read as: pre-vaccination baseline after standard-of-care therapy. All donors had newly diagnosed IDH1-mutant astrocytomas of WHO grade 3 or 4 that showed loss of nuclear ATRX. The samples were drawn from NOA16, a multicentre, single-arm, open-label phase I trial in Germany that tested a mutant IDH1 peptide vaccine in humans for the first time. For immunogenicity testing, the blood drawn at visit V03 was used as the baseline sample. Genomic DNA for TCRB sequencing was extracted from EDTA blood using the DNeasy Blood and Tissue Kit. The library was produced with the immunoSEQ multiplex PCR assay. The hsTCRB Kit was used according to the manufacturer's protocol to amplify rearranged TCR beta chain sequences. TCRB libraries were sequenced on an Illumina MiSeq. From the authors' description of their analysis: Demultiplexing, trimming and gene mapping were performed with the kit vendor's proprietary platform. Drawn from immuneACCESS, this table holds only the in-frame rearrangements with V and J called that TCRdb kept. Clones are partly lost; checked studies trace under half to an unresolved V gene and leave the rest unexplained. V and J calls and clone size come straight from that table; D and trimming were deduced from the DNA. The sample yields fewer than 50,000 clones; approximately 92% were counted once. In total, the top ten clones hold over 15% of the sample.

From a lookup of the germline V gene, CDR1 and CDR2 are SQVTM and ANQGSEA. The CDR3 sequence holds 12 residues, the cysteine and phenylalanine included. Only the CDR3 portion is preserved as DNA: 36 bases, with reading frame beginning at the first base. V sheds 5 bases and J sheds 7 bases, leaving 15 bases between their ends. In this chain, TRBV29-1 is recombined with TRBJ2-7; 5 matching bases give a weak D call of TRBD1. The sequence derives from a man between 18 and 35 years old with glioma. This sample comprised PBMCs, obtained from a glioma patient treated with radiotherapy, temozolomide or both. The CDR3 is CSVKRGPREQYF. In nucleotide form, the sequence is TGCAGCGTTAAAAGGGGCCCTAGGGAGCAGTACTTC.